This T cell receptor beta chain was identified in a study of PD-L1 blockade in urothelial cancer (dated by TCRdb to 2017 to 2019). With regard to the full study: Every patient began therapy in the mid-2010s and was given atezolizumab 1,200 mg intravenously every 3 weeks. Pretreatment blood TCR-seq was available for about 28 patients, at least one posttreatment blood collection was obtained for approximately 24 patients, and tumor TCR-seq was available for approximately 24 patients. Fewer than ten patients achieved durable clinical benefit and some 21 did not. Durable clinical benefit meant progression-free survival longer than 6 months, and TCR features were also tested against progression-free and overall survival. About 90% of the roughly 29 patients were identified as males with urothelial cancer of bladder origin, and a prior smoking history was reported by 18 of 29 patients. Blood samples gave a median of about 130,000 T cells and tens of thousands of unique TCRs, with a median clonality of around 0.074. Blood samples were analyzed at 3 weeks after treatment start (second dose) and at 6 weeks after treatment start. An exploratory multi-omic analysis was conducted of the somatic, immune and clinical correlates of response to PD-L1 blockade with atezolizumab in urothelial cancer. In the same patients, pretreatment tumors underwent whole exome sequencing and RNA sequencing in addition to TCR sequencing. Pretreatment tumor samples and matched peripheral blood, collected serially before and after atezolizumab treatment, underwent TCR sequencing. Patients had an ECOG performance status of 0 or 1 and had received between 0 and 3 prior chemotherapy regimens.

The CDR3 measures 17 amino acids from cysteine to phenylalanine. Left in the record is the CDR3 DNA by itself, 51 bases read in frame from the first base. The germline V gene encodes CDR1 SGHDN and CDR2 FVKESK. The V end loses 2 bases and the J end loses 5 bases, and a stretch of 19 bases separates them. This clone has a handful of counts. The specificity of this receptor is unknown. Base qualities are not provided; no much larger clone lies one nucleotide away. To estimate absolute template abundance from read counts, synthetic TCR analog templates were spiked into each PCR. TCRbeta CDR3 regions were amplified from genomic DNA with bias-controlled V and J gene primers using the immunoSEQ assay. Rearranged TCRbeta segments were sequenced at approximately 20X coverage. The published analysis was carried out like this. Sequencing errors were corrected by clustering and CDR3s were annotated against IMGT to assign V, D and J genes. Out-of-frame and stop-codon sequences were excluded, and only productive TCRbeta rearrangements were used in downstream analyses. To compute clonality, Shannon entropy was normalized by the log of the number of unique productive sequences and then subtracted from one. Fisher's exact test with Benjamini-Hochberg correction, at a threshold of adjusted p below 0.01, was used to find clones that differed between time points or between blood and tumor. TCRdb stores this immuneACCESS table with in-frame sequences only. Part of the clones is absent; in the studies checked, under half of the shortfall reflects unresolved V genes, and no reason is known for the rest. V, J and clone size are those of that table, while D and trimming were read from the DNA. The sample table shows 29,000 or so clones, and about 89% are seen once. The ten largest clonotypes hold about 3.4% of the sample.

Beyond this particular receptor, the publication reports: At 3 weeks after the start of treatment, tumor-associated TCR clones in peripheral blood had expanded more in patients with durable benefit (n ≈ 22, p = 0.022). Improved progression-free and overall survival was associated with having pretreatment peripheral blood TCR clonality below the median. Because of the small sample size (n ≈ 31) and the many exploratory analyses performed, the results are intended to be regarded as hypothesis-generating.

The cohort comprised fewer than 35 patients with locally advanced or metastatic urothelial carcinoma treated at Memorial Sloan Kettering on a trial protocol. Peripheral blood mononuclear cells were collected from each patient pretreatment and during treatment, giving between 1 and 8 total time points per patient. The Qiagen DNeasy Blood extraction kit was used to purify genomic DNA from total PBMCs and from tumor samples. PBMCs were collected pretreatment and during treatment, and were isolated and stored as previously described. The rearranged chain carries TRBV14 and TRBJ2-1, and perhaps TRBD2 as D gene, on 6 matching bases. The source is a man in his fifties with urothelial cancer. Here the sequenced sample was PBMCs, taken around atezolizumab (anti-PD-L1) treatment. In nucleotide form, the sequence is TGTGCCAGCAGCCAATCTCTAACTAGCTTCCGTCACAATGAGCAGTTCTTC. Its protein is CASSQSLTSFRHNEQFF.